The subject of this entry is one T cell receptor beta chain. This sample was taken from a study of identical twins. MiXCR, applied by TCRdb to the 5' RACE reads, yields one record per CDR3 protein. Of 510,000 or so distinct CDR3 sequences listed, over 12% are singletons. The same data also went into a second study, on yellow fever vaccine responses in identical twins.

The source is a woman aged 18-30 years in good health. The sample was CD4+ T cells sorted from blood.

The CDR3, as DNA: TGTGCCAGCAGTTTAGTAGGAATTAGGGATGAGCAGTTCTTC. Amino acids: CASSLVGIRDEQFF. The chain has TRBV12-3 or TRBV12-4 and TRBJ2-1; D ambiguous. This CDR3 is 14 amino acids long. V dropped 1 base and J dropped 8 bases, with 12 bases sitting between them.